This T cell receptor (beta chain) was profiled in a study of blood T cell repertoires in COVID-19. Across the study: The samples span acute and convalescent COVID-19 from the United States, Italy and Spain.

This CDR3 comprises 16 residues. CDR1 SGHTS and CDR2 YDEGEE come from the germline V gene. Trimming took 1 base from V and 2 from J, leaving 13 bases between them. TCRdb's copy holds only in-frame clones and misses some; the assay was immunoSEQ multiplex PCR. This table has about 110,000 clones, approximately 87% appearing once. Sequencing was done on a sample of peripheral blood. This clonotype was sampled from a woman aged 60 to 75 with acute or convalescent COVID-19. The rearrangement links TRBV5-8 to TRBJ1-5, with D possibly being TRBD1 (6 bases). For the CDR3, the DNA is TGTGCCAGCAGCTTGTACAGGGCGTTAGGCAATCAGCCCCAGCATTTT. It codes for CASSLYRALGNQPQHF.